There are many counts of the clone carrying this T cell receptor (beta chain). The CDR3 end is not reached by the read, which stops 3 residues before it; the germline J gene fills it in. The CDR3 spans 14 residues. Trimming took 4 bases from V and 6 from J; bases not matched to a gene: 9. CDR1 LNHDA and CDR2 SQIVND come from the germline V gene (reference sequence). Sequencing input was equivalent genomic DNA from CVID and controls. Clones were read by immunoSEQ multiplex PCR, and TCRdb kept only the in-frame ones, dropping some. This record lists about 64,000 clones, none seen once only, and the top ten clones contain 1.7%. The sample originates from a study of T cell clonality in common variable immunodeficiency.

V is TRBV19 and J is TRBJ2-7; 7 nucleotides line up with TRBD2. Input material: peripheral blood mononuclear cells. The receptor comes from a person aged 18 to 70 in good health. CDR3 residues: CASSSGRGSGEQYF. The sequenced part of the CDR3 DNA is TGTGCCAGTAGTAGCGGGAGAGGATCAGGCGAG.